This T cell receptor (beta chain) was sequenced for a study of molecular identifiers for immune sequencing clone quantification. General study points: Detecting spiked Jurkat TCR RNA from one cell among more than 750,000 naive cells was reportedly possible.

In the case of this clonotype: As yet, its antigen is unknown. An end of the junction differs from the germline gene, which may be a read error.

Preparation of naive CD8 libraries involved roughly 20,000 to 1,100,000 sorted cells and 10%, 30% or 50% RNA. There are 14 residues in the CDR3. Per germline, CDR1 MNHNY and CDR2 SVGAGI (reference sequence). TCR libraries were built in bulk with a published protocol and specific TCR primers. A single record per CDR3 protein comes from TCRdb applying MiXCR to the PCR reads. The sample holds about 510,000 distinct CDR3 sequences, around a fifth seen once. Sequenced sample: naive CD8+ T cells from blood, with Jurkat cell RNA spiked in. Subset specified: FACS-sorted CD8+CD4-CCR7+CD45RA+ naive T cells. The TCR sequence derives from a human donor in good health. Some libraries in this study had Jurkat cell RNA spiked in. V usage is TRBV6-6 and J usage is TRBJ1-5; TRBD1 aligns across 9 bases. The chain's CDR3 is CATDYGQGNQPQRF. DNA of the CDR3: TGTGCCACTGATTACGGACAGGGGAATCAGCCCCAGCGTTTT.